The 21 T cell receptor beta chains given below trace back to one sample, sequenced in a study of blood T cell repertoires in COVID-19. Profiled with immunoSEQ multiplex PCR; TCRdb holds only in-frame clones, not every one. In the table there are 90,000 to 150,000 clones, about 83% of which are singletons. The sequenced material came from peripheral blood. These receptor sequences come from a man aged 55 to 69 with acute or convalescent COVID-19.

The chain recombines TRBV4-1 with TRBJ2-1, with 9 nucleotides matching TRBD2. Germline lookup yields CDR1 MGHRA and CDR2 YSYEKL. V dropped 0 bases and J dropped 10; count of bases not matched to a gene: 10. This CDR3 has 16 residues. The CDR3 DNA reads TGCGCCAGCAGCCAAGAGTTGGGTAGCGGGAGACGCGAGCAGTTCTTC. Amino acid sequence: CASSQELGSGRREQFF.

V and J are TRBV5-4 and TRBJ1-1; 8 positions agree with TRBD1. Germline CDR1 SGHNT, CDR2 YYREEE (reference sequence). There are 13 residues in the CDR3. The ends lost 4 bases at V and 3 bases at J; junction bases unmatched: 2. The CDR3 DNA is TGTGCCAGCAGCAAGGACAGGGACACTGAAGCTTTCTTT. It codes for CASSKDRDTEAFF. The whole variable domain, filled in from reference TRBV5-4 and TRBJ1-1, reads ETGVTQSPTHLIKTRGQQVTLRCSSQSGHNTVSWYQQALGQGPQFIFQYYREEENGRGNFPPRFSGLQFPNYSSELNVNALELDDSALYLCASSKDRDTEAFFGQGTRLTVV.

The rearrangement uses TRBV28 and TRBJ2-7, with 8 bases aligning to TRBD2. Germline V CDR1 and CDR2: MDHEN, SYDVKM. Trimming at V came to 3 bases and at J to 7 bases, leaving 8 bases not matched to a gene. This CDR3 comprises 14 residues. This CDR3 is CASSLRAGGDEQYF. The CDR3 DNA follows: TGTGCCAGCAGTTTGAGGGCGGGAGGCGATGAGCAGTACTTC.

The J gene is TRBJ2-7, the V gene TRBV16, with 9 bases lining up with TRBD1. CDR1 is KGHSY, CDR2 FQNENV, per germline. The V gene end was trimmed by 0 bases and the J gene end by 4 bases; junction bases not matched to a gene: 4. The CDR3 is made up of 15 amino acids. The CDR3 sequence is CASSQSLGQGYEQYF. The CDR3 DNA sequence: TGTGCCAGCAGCCAATCTTTAGGACAGGGGTACGAGCAGTACTTC.

J is TRBJ2-7 and V is TRBV5-4; TRBD2 matches at 9 bases. This CDR3 comprises 14 residues. Germline V gene lookup returns CDR1 SGHNT and CDR2 YYREEE (reference sequence). The trim removed 4 bases at V and 3 bases at J, leaving 5 bases unmatched. The CDR3 region is CASSPGTSRYEQYF. The DNA of the CDR3 is TGTGCCAGCAGCCCCGGGACTAGCCGCTACGAGCAGTACTTC.

The chain uses TRBV10-2 and TRBJ2-7; TRBD2 is a possible D gene (5 bases). V lost 3 bases, J lost 3 bases, and 12 bases lay in between. CDR1 is WSHSY, CDR2 SAAADI, per germline. This CDR3 contains 14 residues. The CDR3 protein is CASSDTGLIYEQYF. For the CDR3, the DNA is TGCGCCAGCAGTGATACGGGGTTAATCTACGAGCAGTACTTC.

V and J are TRBV11-2 and TRBJ2-1, with D possibly matching TRBD2 (5 bases). Between the trimmed V and J ends, which lost 5 bases and 6 bases, there was a span of 17 bases. The CDR3 has 15 amino acids. Germline CDR1 is SGHAT and CDR2 is FQNNGV. CDR3 protein: CASSPAAVRRNEQFF. The CDR3 nucleotides are TGTGCCAGCAGCCCGGCAGCGGTGCGCCGCAATGAGCAGTTCTTC.

The chain uses TRBV5-8 and TRBJ2-2, with D perhaps TRBD1 (6 bases). V shed 4 bases and J shed 6 bases, with 16 bases lying between them. The CDR3 covers 15 residues. The V gene's germline CDR1 is SGHTS and CDR2 YDEGEE. In nucleotides, the CDR3 is TGTGCCAGCAGCCCGGGACACACGGAGGCCGGGGAGCTGTTTTTT. It translates to CASSPGHTEAGELFF.

This clone came up once. The DNA for the CDR3 is TGTGCCAGCGCCGGGACAGGCCTGAAAGAGACCCAGTACTTC. Translated, it gives CASAGTGLKETQYF. This chain uses TRBV27 with TRBJ2-5; the match to TRBD1 covers 8 bases. CDR1 is MNHEY and CDR2 is SMNVEV in the germline V gene (reference sequence). The CDR3 runs 14 residues. V was pared by 8 bases and J by 3 bases, with 8 bases of the junction left unmatched.

The chain carries TRBV27 and TRBJ1-6; D possibly corresponds to TRBD1 (6 bases). This CDR3 has 12 residues. V was shortened by 6 bases and J by 7 bases, with 7 bases between the two germline ends. Germline V CDR1 and CDR2: MNHEY, SMNVEV (reference sequence). The CDR3 protein is CASSTGNSPLHF. The CDR3 DNA reads as TGTGCCAGCAGCACAGGGAATTCACCCCTCCACTTT.

In nucleotides, the CDR3 is TGTGCCAGCAGCCCAGGGCGCCAGAATTCACCCCTCCACTTT. Protein: CASSPGRQNSPLHF. The chain has TRBV28 and TRBJ1-6, with D tentatively TRBD1 (5 bases). V lost 6 bases to trimming and J lost 7 bases, with 13 bases between them. CDR3 length equals 14 residues. Germline lookup yields CDR1 MDHEN and CDR2 SYDVKM.

The rearrangement links TRBV9 to TRBJ2-1; 11 positions match TRBD2. This CDR3 region has 14 residues. Trimming took 3 bases from V and 6 from J; bases not matched to a gene: 2. Germline lookup yields CDR1 SGDLS and CDR2 YYNGEE. The CDR3 DNA reads TGTGCCAGCAGCGCGACTAGCGGGGTCAATGAGCAGTTCTTC. Its translation is CASSATSGVNEQFF.

The chain joins TRBV5-4 to TRBJ2-3; 7 bases agree with TRBD2. This CDR3 spans 16 amino acids. CDR1 and CDR2 (germline): SGHNT, YYREEE (reference sequence). Losses at the gene ends were 0 bases for V and 5 bases for J; bases not matched to a gene: 9. The CDR3 loop is CASSLEPAGTGDTQYF. CDR3 in DNA: TGTGCCAGCAGCTTGGAGCCAGCGGGGACGGGAGATACGCAGTATTTT.

This chain links TRBV7-2 with TRBJ2-1; D unclear. The germline V and J ends were trimmed by 5 bases and 1 base, with 12 bases remaining between them. This CDR3 comprises 15 residues. Germline CDR1 reads SGHTA; CDR2 reads FQGNSA. CDR3 sequence: CASSEPGSSYNEQFF. The CDR3 DNA is TGTGCCAGCAGCGAACCGGGTTCTTCCTACAATGAGCAGTTCTTC.

The rearrangement uses TRBV6-2 or TRBV6-3 and TRBJ2-3; D is perhaps TRBD1 (6 bases). Germline values: CDR1 MNHEY, CDR2 SVGEGT. CDR3 length: 14 residues. V was trimmed by 8 bases and J by 6 bases, leaving 18 bases between them. For the CDR3, the DNA is TGTGCCAGCGGCCTAAGTGGGGGCCAGGATACGCAGTATTTT. The encoded protein is CASGLSGGQDTQYF.

This clone was detected once. One end of the junction is discordant with germline, which a read error may explain. The CDR3 nucleotides read TGTGCTAGCAGCCCCGGGACAGGGGATTTGTGGGACACTGAAGCTTTCTTT. Encoded protein: CASSPGTGDLWDTEAFF. The chain recombines TRBV7-7 with TRBJ1-1; 10 positions agree with TRBD1. Germline loops: CDR1 SSHAT, CDR2 FNYEAQ (reference sequence). The CDR3 spans 17 residues.

V gene TRBV21-1 combines with J gene TRBJ1-6; no DNA check was done on the table's D call, TRBD1. TRBV21-1 is a recognized pseudogene. This CDR3 region has 17 residues. CDR3 in amino acids: CASSKERQGARASPLHF. The CDR3 DNA sequence: TGTGCCAGCAGCAAAGAGCGCCAGGGGGCGCGTGCTTCACCCCTCCACTTT.

This clone occurred a few times. The gene calls are TRBV28 and TRBJ1-5; D is uncertain. With 4 bases removed from V and 0 bases from J, the gap between germline ends came to 4 bases. The CDR3 is 13 amino acids. The germline gives CDR1 MDHEN, CDR2 SYDVKM. The CDR3 is CASSSLSNQPQHF. CDR3 coding DNA: TGTGCCAGCAGTTCTCTTAGCAATCAGCCCCAGCATTTT.

The chain employs TRBV7-2 and TRBJ1-1; 7 bases are shared with TRBD1. Germline V gene sequence: CDR1 SGHTA, CDR2 FQGNSA. V trimming: 1 base; J trimming: 0 bases; junction bases outside the gene matches: 5. The CDR3 consists of 16 residues. CDR3 nucleotides: TGTGCCAGCAGCTTAGGCACAGGGGTTATGAACACTGAAGCTTTCTTT. Translation: CASSLGTGVMNTEAFF.

V is TRBV5-1 and J is TRBJ2-2; 7 bases are a match to TRBD1. V was clipped by 3 bases and J by 1 base; unmatched bases: 6. CDR1 and CDR2 (germline): SGHRS, YFSETQ. The CDR3 has 16 amino acids. This CDR3 is CASSSSGTVNTGELFF. DNA of the CDR3: TGCGCCAGCAGCTCCTCCGGGACAGTGAACACCGGGGAGCTGTTTTTT.

This chain joins TRBV27 and TRBJ2-7; D perhaps matches TRBD1 (5 bases). The CDR3 is 12 residues long. V was trimmed by 8 bases and J by 1 base, leaving 9 bases between them. Per the germline V gene, CDR1 is MNHEY and CDR2 is SMNVEV (reference sequence). CDR3 sequence: CASGQGSYEQYF. In nucleotides, the CDR3 is TGTGCCAGCGGGCAGGGATCCTACGAGCAGTACTTC.